This T cell receptor (beta chain) was sequenced during a study of neoadjuvant anti-PD-1 for oral cavity cancer. Study-level results: Each response group had just a few patients in TCR analyses. Higher pretreatment blood Treg/Th17 ratios correlated with higher pretreatment blood and lower post-treatment tumor TCRbeta clonality.

Noted time point: after neoadjuvant nivolumab, at surgical resection. Cohort: HPV-negative, locally advanced oral cavity squamous cell carcinoma patients. Two replicates per tumor sample, mostly from 4.8 ug of genomic DNA. Libraries were prepared by immunoSEQ multiplex PCR; TCRdb keeps only in-frame clonotypes and omits some of them. The sample gives 5,500 to 7,500 clones, over 50% of which show up once; about 7% is in the top ten. The CDR3 has 15 amino acids. The germline V gene has CDR1 SGHAT and CDR2 FQDESV (reference sequence). Between the trimmed V and J ends, which lost 1 base and 5 bases, there was a span of 14 bases. With regard to this clone: Its target is unknown.

The receptor comes from a person between 40 and 85 years old with oral cavity squamous cell carcinoma. The V and J genes are TRBV11-1 and TRBJ2-5; D is unclear. The sample in question was tumor tissue, obtained after nivolumab (anti-PD-1) treatment. As DNA, the CDR3 is TGTGCCAGCAGCTTAGGCCCCACCCCGAAGGAGACCCAGTACTTC. This translates into CASSLGPTPKETQYF.